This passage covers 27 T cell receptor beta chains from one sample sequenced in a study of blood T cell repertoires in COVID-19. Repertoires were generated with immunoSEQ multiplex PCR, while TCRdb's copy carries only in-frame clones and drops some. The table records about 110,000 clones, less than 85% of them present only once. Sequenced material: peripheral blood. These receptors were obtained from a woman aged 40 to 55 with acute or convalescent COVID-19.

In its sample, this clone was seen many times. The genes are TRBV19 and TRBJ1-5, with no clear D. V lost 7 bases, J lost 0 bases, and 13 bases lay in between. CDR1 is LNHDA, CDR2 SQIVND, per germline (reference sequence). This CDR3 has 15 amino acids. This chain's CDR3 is CASNGGGYSNQPQHF. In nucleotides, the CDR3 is TGTGCCAGTAACGGCGGAGGCTATAGCAATCAGCCCCAGCATTTT. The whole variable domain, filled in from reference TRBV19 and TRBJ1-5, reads DGGITQSPKYLFRKEGQNVTLSCEQNLNHDAMYWYRQDPGQGLRLIYYSQIVNDFQKGDIAEGYSVSREKKESFPLTVTSAQKNPTAFYLCASNGGGYSNQPQHFGDGTRLSIL.

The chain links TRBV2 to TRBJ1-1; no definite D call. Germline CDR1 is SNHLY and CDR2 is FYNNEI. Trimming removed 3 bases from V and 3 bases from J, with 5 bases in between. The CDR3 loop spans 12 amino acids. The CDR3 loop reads CASSESDTEAFF. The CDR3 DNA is TGTGCCAGCAGTGAGTCCGACACTGAAGCTTTCTTT.

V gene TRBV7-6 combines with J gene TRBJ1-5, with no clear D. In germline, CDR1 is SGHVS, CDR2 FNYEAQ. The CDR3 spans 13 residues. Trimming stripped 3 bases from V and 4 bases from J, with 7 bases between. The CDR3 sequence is CASSFSFNQPQHF. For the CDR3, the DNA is TGTGCCAGCAGCTTTTCCTTTAATCAGCCCCAGCATTTT.

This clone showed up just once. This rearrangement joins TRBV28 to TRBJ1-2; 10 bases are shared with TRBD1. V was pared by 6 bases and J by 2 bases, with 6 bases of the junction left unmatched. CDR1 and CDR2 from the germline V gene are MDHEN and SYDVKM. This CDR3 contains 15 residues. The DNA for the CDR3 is TGTGCCAGCAGCTCGACAGGGGGCGAAAACTATGGCTACACCTTC. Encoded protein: CASSSTGGENYGYTF.

This chain's CDR3 is CASSDNGQGASPLHF. In DNA, the CDR3 is TGTGCCAGCAGTGATAACGGACAGGGGGCTTCACCCCTCCACTTT. The chain employs TRBV9 and TRBJ1-6; TRBD1 agrees at 11 bases. Germline-derived CDR1 and CDR2 are SGDLS and YYNGEE. V lost 5 bases to trimming and J lost 9 bases; unmatched junction nucleotides: 7. The CDR3 length is 15 residues.

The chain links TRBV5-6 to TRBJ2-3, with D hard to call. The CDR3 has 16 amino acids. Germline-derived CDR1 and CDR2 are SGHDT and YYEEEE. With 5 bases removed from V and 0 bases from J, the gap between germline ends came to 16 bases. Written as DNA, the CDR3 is TGTGCCAGCAGAACTTCAACCTGGGCCAGCACAGATACGCAGTATTTT. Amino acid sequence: CASRTSTWASTDTQYF.

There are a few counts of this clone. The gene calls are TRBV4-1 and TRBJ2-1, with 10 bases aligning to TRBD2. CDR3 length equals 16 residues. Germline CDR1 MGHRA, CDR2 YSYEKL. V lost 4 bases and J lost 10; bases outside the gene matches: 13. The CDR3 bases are TGCGCCAGCAGCCCCCAGGGGGTAGCGGGGGGCCCCGAGCAGTTCTTC. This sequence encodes CASSPQGVAGGPEQFF.

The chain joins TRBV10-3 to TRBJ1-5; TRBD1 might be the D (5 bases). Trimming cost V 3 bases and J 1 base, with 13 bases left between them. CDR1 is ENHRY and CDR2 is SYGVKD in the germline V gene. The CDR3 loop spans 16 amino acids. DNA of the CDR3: TGTGCCATCAGTGATCGTTCCTCAGGGAGCAATCAGCCCCAGCATTTT. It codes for CAISDRSSGSNQPQHF.

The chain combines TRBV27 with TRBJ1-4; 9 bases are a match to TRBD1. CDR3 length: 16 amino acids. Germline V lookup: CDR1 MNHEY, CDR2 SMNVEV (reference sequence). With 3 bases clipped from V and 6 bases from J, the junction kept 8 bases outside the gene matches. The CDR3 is CASSFKFRTGDEKLFF. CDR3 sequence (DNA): TGTGCCAGCAGTTTCAAATTTCGGACAGGGGATGAAAAACTGTTTTTT.

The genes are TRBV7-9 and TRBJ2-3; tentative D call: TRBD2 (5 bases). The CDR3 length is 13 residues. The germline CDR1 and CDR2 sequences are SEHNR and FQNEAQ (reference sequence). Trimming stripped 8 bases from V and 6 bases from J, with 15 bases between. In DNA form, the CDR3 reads TGTGCCAGCGGGCGGGCCCCTCACGATACGCAGTATTTT. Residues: CASGRAPHDTQYF.

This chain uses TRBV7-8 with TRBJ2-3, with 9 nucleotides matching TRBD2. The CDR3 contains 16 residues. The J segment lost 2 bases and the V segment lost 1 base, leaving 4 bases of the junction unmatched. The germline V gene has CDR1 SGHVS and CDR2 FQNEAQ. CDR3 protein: CASSLDLAGYTDTQYF. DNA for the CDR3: TGTGCCAGCAGCTTAGATCTAGCGGGGTACACAGATACGCAGTATTTT.

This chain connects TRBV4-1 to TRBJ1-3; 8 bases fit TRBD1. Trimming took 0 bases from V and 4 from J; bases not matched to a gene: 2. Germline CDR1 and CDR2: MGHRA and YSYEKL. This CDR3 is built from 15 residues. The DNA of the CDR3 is TGCGCCAGCAGCCAAGATCGGACAGGGGGAAACACCATATATTTT. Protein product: CASSQDRTGGNTIYF.

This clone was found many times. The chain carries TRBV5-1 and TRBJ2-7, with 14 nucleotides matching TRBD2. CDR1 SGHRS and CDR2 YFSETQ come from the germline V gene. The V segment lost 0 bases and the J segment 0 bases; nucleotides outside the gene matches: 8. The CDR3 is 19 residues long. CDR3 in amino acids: CASSLGGLAGGLSSYEQYF. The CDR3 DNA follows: TGCGCCAGCAGCTTGGGAGGACTAGCGGGGGGTTTAAGCTCCTACGAGCAGTACTTC.

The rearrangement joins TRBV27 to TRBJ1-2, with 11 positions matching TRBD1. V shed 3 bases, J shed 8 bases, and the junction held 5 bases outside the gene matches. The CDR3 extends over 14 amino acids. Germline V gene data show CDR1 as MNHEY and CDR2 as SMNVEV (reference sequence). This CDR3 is CASSFGDRGGGYTF. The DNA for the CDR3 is TGTGCCAGCAGTTTCGGGGACAGGGGGGGCGGCTACACCTTC.

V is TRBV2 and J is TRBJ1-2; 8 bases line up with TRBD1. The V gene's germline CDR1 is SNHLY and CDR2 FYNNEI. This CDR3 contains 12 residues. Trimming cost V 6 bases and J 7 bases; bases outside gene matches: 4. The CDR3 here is CASRDRARGYTF. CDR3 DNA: TGTGCCAGCAGGGACAGGGCCCGTGGCTACACCTTC.

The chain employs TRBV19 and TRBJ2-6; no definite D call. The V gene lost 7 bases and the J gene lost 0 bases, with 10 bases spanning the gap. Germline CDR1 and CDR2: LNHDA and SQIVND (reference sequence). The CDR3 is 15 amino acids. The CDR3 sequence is CASTKMSSGANVLTF. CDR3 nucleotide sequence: TGTGCCAGTACCAAAATGAGCTCTGGGGCCAACGTCCTGACTTTC. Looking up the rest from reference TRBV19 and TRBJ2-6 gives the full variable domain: DGGITQSPKYLFRKEGQNVTLSCEQNLNHDAMYWYRQDPGQGLRLIYYSQIVNDFQKGDIAEGYSVSREKKESFPLTVTSAQKNPTAFYLCASTKMSSGANVLTFGAGSRLTVL.

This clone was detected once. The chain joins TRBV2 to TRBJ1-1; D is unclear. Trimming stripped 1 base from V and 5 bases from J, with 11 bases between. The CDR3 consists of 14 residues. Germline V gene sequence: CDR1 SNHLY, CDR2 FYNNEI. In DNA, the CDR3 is TGTGCCAGCAGTGAAGGGCGGCCGGGGACTGAAGCTTTCTTT. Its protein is CASSEGRPGTEAFF.

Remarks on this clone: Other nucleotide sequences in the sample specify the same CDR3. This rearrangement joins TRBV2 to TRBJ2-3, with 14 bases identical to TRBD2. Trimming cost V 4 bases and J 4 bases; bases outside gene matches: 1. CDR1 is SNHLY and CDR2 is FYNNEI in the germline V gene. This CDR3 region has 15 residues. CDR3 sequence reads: CASSGLAGGPDTQYF. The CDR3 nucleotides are TGTGCCAGCAGTGGACTAGCGGGGGGGCCAGATACGCAGTATTTT. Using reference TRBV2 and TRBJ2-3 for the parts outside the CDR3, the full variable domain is EPEVTQTPSHQVTQMGQEVILRCVPISNHLYFYWYRQILGQKVEFLVSFYNNEISEKSEIFDDQFSVERPDGSNFTLKIRSTKLEDSAMYFCASSGLAGGPDTQYFGPGTRLTVL.

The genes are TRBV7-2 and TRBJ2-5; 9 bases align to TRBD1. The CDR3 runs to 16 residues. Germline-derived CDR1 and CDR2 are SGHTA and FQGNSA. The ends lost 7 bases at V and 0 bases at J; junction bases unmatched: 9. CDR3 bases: TGTGCCAGCAACACCTTCGGACAGGGGTACCAAGAGACCCAGTACTTC. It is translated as CASNTFGQGYQETQYF.

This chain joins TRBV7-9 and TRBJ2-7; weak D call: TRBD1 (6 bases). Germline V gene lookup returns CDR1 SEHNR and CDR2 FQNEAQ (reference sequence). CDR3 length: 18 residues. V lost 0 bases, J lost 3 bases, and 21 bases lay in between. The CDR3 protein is CASSLADRWNKGHYEQYF. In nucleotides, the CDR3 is TGTGCCAGCAGCTTAGCCGACCGGTGGAATAAGGGACACTACGAGCAGTACTTC.

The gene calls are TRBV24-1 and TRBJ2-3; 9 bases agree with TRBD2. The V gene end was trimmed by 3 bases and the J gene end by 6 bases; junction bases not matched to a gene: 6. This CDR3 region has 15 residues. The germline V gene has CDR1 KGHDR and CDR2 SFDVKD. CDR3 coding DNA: TGTGCCACCAGTGATCTGCGGGGGGGCCCGGATACGCAGTATTTT. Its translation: CATSDLRGGPDTQYF.

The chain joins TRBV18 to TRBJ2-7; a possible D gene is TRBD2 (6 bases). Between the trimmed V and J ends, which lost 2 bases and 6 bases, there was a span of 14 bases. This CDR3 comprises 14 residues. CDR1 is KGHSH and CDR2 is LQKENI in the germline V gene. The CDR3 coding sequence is TGTGCCAGCTCACCAGGAGGGAATAAGGGCGAGCAGTACTTC. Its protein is CASSPGGNKGEQYF.

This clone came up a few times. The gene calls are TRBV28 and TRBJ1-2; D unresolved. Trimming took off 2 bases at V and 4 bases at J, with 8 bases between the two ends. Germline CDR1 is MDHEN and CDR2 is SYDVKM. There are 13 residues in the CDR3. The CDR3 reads CASSLQQFYGYTF. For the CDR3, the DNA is TGTGCCAGCAGTTTACAACAGTTCTATGGCTACACCTTC.

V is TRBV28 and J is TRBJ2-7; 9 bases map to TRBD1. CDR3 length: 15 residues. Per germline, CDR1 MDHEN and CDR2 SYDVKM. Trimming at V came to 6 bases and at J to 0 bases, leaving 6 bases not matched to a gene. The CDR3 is CASSEYRGPSYEQYF. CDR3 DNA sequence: TGTGCCAGCAGCGAATACAGGGGGCCCTCCTACGAGCAGTACTTC. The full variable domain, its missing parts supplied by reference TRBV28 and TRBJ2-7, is DVKVTQSSRYLVKRTGEKVFLECVQDMDHENMFWYRQDPGLGLRLIYFSYDVKMKEKGDIPEGYSVSREKKERFSLILESASTNQTSMYLCASSEYRGPSYEQYFGPGTRLTVT.

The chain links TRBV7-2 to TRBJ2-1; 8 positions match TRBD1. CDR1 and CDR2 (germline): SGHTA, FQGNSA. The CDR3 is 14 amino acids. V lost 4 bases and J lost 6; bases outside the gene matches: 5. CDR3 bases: TGTGCCAGCAGCTCTCAGGACAGGGTCAATGAGCAGTTCTTC. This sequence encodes CASSSQDRVNEQFF.

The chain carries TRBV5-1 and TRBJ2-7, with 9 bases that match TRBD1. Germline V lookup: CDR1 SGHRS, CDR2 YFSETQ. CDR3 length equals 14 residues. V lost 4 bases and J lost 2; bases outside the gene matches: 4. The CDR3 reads CASSPGTGTYEQYF. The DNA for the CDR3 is TGCGCCAGCAGCCCAGGGACAGGGACCTACGAGCAGTACTTC.

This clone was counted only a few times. The CDR3 DNA sequence: TGTGCCAGCAGCCAAGGCTTTGGACTAGCGGGGGGGTCGGATACGCAGTATTTT. Protein: CASSQGFGLAGGSDTQYF. The J gene is TRBJ2-3, the V gene TRBV3-1 (or the pseudogene TRBV3-2); 15 bases fit TRBD2. The CDR3 covers 18 residues. The J segment lost 6 bases and the V segment lost 1 base, leaving 8 bases of the junction unmatched. The germline V gene has CDR1 LGHDT and CDR2 YNNKEL (reference sequence).